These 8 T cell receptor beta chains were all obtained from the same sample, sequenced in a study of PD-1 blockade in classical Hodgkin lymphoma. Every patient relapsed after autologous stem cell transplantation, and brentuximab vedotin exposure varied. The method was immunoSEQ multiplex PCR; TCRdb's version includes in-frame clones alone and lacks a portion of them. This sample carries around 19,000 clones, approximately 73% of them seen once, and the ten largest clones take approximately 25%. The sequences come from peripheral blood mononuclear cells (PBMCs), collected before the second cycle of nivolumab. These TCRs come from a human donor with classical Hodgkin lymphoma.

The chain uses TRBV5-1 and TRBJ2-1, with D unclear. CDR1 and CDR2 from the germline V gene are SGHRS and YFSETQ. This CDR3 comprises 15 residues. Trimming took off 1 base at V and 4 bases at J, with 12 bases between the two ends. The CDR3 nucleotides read TGCGCCAGCAGCTTGATAGGCCTTGAGTACAATGAGCAGTTCTTC. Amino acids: CASSLIGLEYNEQFF.

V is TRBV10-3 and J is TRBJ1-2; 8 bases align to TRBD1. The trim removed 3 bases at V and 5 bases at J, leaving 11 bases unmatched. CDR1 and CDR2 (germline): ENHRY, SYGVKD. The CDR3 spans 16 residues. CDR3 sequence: CAISDYAGGSQYGYTF. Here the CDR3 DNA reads TGTGCCATCAGTGACTACGCAGGGGGCTCCCAATATGGCTACACCTTC.

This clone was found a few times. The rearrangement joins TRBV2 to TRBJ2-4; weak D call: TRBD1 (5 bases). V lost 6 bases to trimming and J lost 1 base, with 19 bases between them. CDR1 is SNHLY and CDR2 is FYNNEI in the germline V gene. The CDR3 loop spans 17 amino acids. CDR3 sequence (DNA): TGTGCCAGCAGACTGGGCCTAGGGGTCTCGGCCAAAAACATTCAGTACTTC. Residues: CASRLGLGVSAKNIQYF. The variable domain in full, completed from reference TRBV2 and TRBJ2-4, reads EPEVTQTPSHQVTQMGQEVILRCVPISNHLYFYWYRQILGQKVEFLVSFYNNEISEKSEIFDDQFSVERPDGSNFTLKIRSTKLEDSAMYFCASRLGLGVSAKNIQYFGAGTRLSVL.

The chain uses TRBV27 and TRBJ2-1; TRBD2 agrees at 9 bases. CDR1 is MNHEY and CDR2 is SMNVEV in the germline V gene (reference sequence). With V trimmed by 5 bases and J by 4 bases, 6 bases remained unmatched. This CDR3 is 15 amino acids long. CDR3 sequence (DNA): TGTGCCAGCAGTATCTTAGCGGGAGAGTACAATGAGCAGTTCTTC. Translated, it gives CASSILAGEYNEQFF.

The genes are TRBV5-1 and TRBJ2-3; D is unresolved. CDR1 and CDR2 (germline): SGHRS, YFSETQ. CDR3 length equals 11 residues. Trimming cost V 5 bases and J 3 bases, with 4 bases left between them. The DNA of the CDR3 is TGCGCCAGCAGGCAAACAGATACGCAGTATTTT. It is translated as CASRQTDTQYF.

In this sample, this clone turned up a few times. In DNA form, the CDR3 reads TGCGCCAGCAGCTTGGGAGGGACAGGGGGCGGAGGTACGCAGTATTTT. The encoded protein is CASSLGGTGGGGTQYF. The rearrangement joins TRBV5-1 to TRBJ2-3; 12 positions agree with TRBD1. Germline loops: CDR1 SGHRS, CDR2 YFSETQ. V shed 0 bases and J 8 bases; nucleotides not matched to a gene: 7. This CDR3 is 16 amino acids long.

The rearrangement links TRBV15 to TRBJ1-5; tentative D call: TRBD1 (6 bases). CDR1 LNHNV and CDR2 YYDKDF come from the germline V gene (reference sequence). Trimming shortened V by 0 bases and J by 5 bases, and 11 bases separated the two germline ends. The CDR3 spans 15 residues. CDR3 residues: CATSRDSAGDQPQHF. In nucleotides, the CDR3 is TGTGCCACCAGCAGAGATAGTGCAGGGGATCAGCCCCAGCATTTT.

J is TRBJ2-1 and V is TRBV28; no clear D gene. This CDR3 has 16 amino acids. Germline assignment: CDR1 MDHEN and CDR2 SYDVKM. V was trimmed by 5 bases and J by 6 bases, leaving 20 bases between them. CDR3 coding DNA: TGTGCCAGCAGTCTCCAGACCCGAATGGTAGGCAATGAGCAGTTCTTC. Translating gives CASSLQTRMVGNEQFF. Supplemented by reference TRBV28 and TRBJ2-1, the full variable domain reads DVKVTQSSRYLVKRTGEKVFLECVQDMDHENMFWYRQDPGLGLRLIYFSYDVKMKEKGDIPEGYSVSREKKERFSLILESASTNQTSMYLCASSLQTRMVGNEQFFGPGTRLTVL.